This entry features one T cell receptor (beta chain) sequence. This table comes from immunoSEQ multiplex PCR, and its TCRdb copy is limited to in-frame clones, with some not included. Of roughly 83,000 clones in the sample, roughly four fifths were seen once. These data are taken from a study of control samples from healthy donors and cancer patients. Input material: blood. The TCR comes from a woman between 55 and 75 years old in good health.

CDR3 protein: CGVVGSSSYNEQFF. DNA for the CDR3: TGCGGAGTGGTGGGCTCTAGCTCCTACAATGAGCAGTTCTTC. The rearrangement links TRBV29-1 to TRBJ2-1; D is undetermined. The CDR3 spans 14 residues. Germline values: CDR1 SQVTM, CDR2 ANQGSEA.